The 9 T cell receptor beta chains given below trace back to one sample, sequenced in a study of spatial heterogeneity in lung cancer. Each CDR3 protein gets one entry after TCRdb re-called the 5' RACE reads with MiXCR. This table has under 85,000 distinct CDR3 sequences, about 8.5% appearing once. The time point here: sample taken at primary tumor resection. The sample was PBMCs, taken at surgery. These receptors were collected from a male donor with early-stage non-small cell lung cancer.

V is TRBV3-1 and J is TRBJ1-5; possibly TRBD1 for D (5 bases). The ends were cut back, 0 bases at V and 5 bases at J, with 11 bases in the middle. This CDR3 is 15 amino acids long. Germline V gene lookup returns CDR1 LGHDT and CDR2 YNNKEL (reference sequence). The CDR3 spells CASSQDGQGHQPQHF. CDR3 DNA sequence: TGTGCCAGCAGCCAAGATGGTCAGGGCCATCAGCCCCAGCATTTT.

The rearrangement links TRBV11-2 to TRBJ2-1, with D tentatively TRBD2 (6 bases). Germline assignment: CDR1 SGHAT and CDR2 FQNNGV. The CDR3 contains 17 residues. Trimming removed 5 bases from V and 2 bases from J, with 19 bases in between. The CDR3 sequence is CASSRGTWDSAYNEQFF. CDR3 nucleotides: TGTGCCAGCAGCCGGGGGACGTGGGACTCCGCCTACAATGAGCAGTTCTTC.

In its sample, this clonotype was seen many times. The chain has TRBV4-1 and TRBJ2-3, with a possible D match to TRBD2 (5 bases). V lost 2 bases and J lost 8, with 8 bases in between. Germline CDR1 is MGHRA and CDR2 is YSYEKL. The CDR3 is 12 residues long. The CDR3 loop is CASSQSGGTQYF. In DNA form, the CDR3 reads TGCGCCAGCAGCCAATCAGGAGGTACGCAGTATTTT.

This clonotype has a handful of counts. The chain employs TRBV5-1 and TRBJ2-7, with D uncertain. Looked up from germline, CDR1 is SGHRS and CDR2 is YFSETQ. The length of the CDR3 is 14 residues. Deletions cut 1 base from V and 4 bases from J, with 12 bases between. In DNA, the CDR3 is TGCGCCAGCAGCTTGAATTCCCTCCTTTACGAGCAGTACTTC. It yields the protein CASSLNSLLYEQYF.

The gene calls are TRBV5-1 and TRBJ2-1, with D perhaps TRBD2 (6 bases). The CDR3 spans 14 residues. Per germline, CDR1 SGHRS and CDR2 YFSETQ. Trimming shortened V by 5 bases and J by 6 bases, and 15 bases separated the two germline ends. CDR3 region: CASRRDGDFNEQFF. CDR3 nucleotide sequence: TGCGCCAGCAGGCGGGACGGAGACTTCAATGAGCAGTTCTTC.

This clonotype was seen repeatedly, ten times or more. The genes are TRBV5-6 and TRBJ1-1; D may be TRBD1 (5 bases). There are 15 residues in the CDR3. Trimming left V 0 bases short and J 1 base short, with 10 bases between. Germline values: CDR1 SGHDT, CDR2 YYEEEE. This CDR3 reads CASSLASQGNTEAFF. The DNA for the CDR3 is TGTGCCAGCAGCTTGGCCTCCCAGGGGAACACTGAAGCTTTCTTT.

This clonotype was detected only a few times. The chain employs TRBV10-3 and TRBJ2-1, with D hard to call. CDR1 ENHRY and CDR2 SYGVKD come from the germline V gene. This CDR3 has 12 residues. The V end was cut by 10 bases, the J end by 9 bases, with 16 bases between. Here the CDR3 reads CATALADGEQFF. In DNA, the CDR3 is TGTGCCACCGCACTGGCTGACGGTGAGCAGTTCTTC.

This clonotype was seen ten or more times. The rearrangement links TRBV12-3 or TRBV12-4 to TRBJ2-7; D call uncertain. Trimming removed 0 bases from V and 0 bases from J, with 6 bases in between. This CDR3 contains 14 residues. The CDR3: CASSLAGSSYEQYF. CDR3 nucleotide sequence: TGTGCCAGCAGTTTAGCGGGATCCTCCTACGAGCAGTACTTC.

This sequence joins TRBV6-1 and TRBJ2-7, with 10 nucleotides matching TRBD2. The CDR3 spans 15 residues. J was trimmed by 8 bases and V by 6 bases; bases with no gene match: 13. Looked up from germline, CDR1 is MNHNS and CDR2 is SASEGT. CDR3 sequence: CASSMASGSPGKQYF. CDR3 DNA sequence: TGTGCCAGCAGCATGGCTAGCGGGAGCCCGGGGAAGCAGTACTTC.